This T cell receptor (beta chain) derives from a study of cytomegalovirus exposure and HLA in healthy donors. Study results and limitations: The study flagged approximately 180 TCR beta chains as cytomegalovirus-associated.

The PCR employed 60 Vbeta primers together with 13 Jbeta primers. TCRdb's table, derived via immunoSEQ multiplex PCR, lists solely in-frame clones and lacks some. Its table lists 95,000 to 150,000 clones. As to this clone: What it recognizes is unknown.

CDR3 size: 15 residues. V was pared by 3 bases and J by 5 bases, with 15 bases between. Germline-derived CDR1 and CDR2 are SGHNT and YYREEE (reference sequence). The sample taken for sequencing was PBMCs. The sequence was collected from a man younger than 45 in good health and CMV-seronegative. This chain joins TRBV5-4 and TRBJ2-1; tentatively, D is TRBD1 (7 bases). In DNA form, the CDR3 reads TGTGCCAGCAGCTCGTCGCGGGGACAGAACAATGAGCAGTTCTTC. This gives the protein CASSSSRGQNNEQFF. Full variable domain (rest looked up from reference TRBV5-4 and TRBJ2-1): ETGVTQSPTHLIKTRGQQVTLRCSSQSGHNTVSWYQQALGQGPQFIFQYYREEENGRGNFPPRFSGLQFPNYSSELNVNALELDDSALYLCASSSSRGQNNEQFFGPGTRLTVL.